Sequencing of this T cell receptor beta chain was carried out in a study of cytomegalovirus exposure and HLA in healthy donors. General study points: DRB1 showed the most TCR associations and HLA-C the fewest in a later analysis, as rates varied by HLA locus. In the analysis, some V segments, TRBV6-2 and TRBV6-3 included, were excluded as indistinguishable. A later analysis found most CMV-associated TCR beta chains apparently HLA-restricted. In presence/absence analyses, roughly uniform sequencing depth across donors was assumed.

This PCR relied on a set of 60 Vbeta primers and 13 Jbeta primers. The assay was immunoSEQ multiplex PCR, and TCRdb's table has in-frame clones only and misses some. The table includes 150,000 to 200,000 clones, around 80% detected once. A word on this clone: What it binds is not known.

The CDR3 extends over 15 amino acids. V trimming: 5 bases; J trimming: 2 bases; junction bases outside the gene matches: 8. The germline V gene encodes CDR1 SGHAT and CDR2 FQDESV (reference sequence). The chain uses TRBV11-1 and TRBJ2-7; TRBD2 aligns across 8 bases. Sequenced material: PBMCs. This clonotype was sampled from a male donor in good health and CMV-seronegative. CDR3 protein: CASSQERGPAYEQYF. For the CDR3, the DNA is TGTGCCAGCAGCCAAGAGCGGGGGCCCGCCTACGAGCAGTACTTC.